This T cell receptor beta chain was obtained from a study of blood T cell repertoires in COVID-19. The overall study: Specimens from acute and convalescent COVID-19 originated in the United States, Italy and Spain. From T cells, B-cell-depleted T cells, or PBMCs came the material, which was cDNA or gDNA.

For recovered donors of Cohort 3, there were two negative PCRs, clearance, or symptom resolution. Germline loops: CDR1 SEHNR, CDR2 FQNEAQ (reference sequence). Unmatched junction bases numbered 5, after V lost 2 bases and J lost 5 bases. This CDR3 region has 15 residues. The repertoire was sequenced with immunoSEQ multiplex PCR; TCRdb's copy has only in-frame clones and lacks some. The table records about 270,000 clones, about nine tenths of them present only once. This clonotype originated in a woman between 18 and 29 years old who had recovered from COVID-19. The chain recombines TRBV7-9 with TRBJ2-1; 8 positions match TRBD2. The sample comprised PBMCs or T cells enriched from blood (not recorded which). For the CDR3, the DNA is TGTGCCAGCAGCTTACCCGGGGGGGAGAACAATGAGCAGTTCTTC. Residues: CASSLPGGENNEQFF.